The entry that follows covers one T cell receptor beta chain sequence. Sequencing was performed with immunoSEQ multiplex PCR; in TCRdb, only in-frame clones are kept and a portion is missing. The data contain about 250,000 clones, around 88% of them singletons. This record comes from a study of blood T cell repertoires in COVID-19. CDR3 length equals 16 residues. The V and J ends lost 2 bases and 3 bases respectively, with 16 bases between them. The V gene's germline CDR1 is PRHDT and CDR2 FYEKMQ (reference sequence). V is TRBV13 and J is TRBJ1-1; perhaps TRBD1 as D (5 bases). Sequencing was performed on peripheral blood. This clonotype originated in a man of 80 years or more with acute or convalescent COVID-19. For the CDR3, the DNA is TGTGCCAGCAGCTTACTGACGGGGGTGCGTGACACTGAAGCTTTCTTT. It specifies CASSLLTGVRDTEAFF.